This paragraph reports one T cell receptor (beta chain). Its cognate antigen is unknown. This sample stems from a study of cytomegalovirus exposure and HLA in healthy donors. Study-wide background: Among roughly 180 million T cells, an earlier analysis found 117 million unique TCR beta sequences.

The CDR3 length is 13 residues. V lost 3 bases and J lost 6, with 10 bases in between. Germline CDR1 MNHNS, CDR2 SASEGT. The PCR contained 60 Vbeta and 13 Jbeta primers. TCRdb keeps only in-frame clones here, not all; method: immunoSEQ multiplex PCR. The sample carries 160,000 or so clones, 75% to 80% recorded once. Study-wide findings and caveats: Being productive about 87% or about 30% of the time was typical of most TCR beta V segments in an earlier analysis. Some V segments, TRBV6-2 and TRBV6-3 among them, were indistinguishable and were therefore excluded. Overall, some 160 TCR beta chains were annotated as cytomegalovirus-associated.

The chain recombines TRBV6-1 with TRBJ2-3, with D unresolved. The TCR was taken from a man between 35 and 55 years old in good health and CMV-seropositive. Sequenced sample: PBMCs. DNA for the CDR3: TGTGCCAGCAGTGATCAGCGTCCGGATACGCAGTATTTT. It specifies CASSDQRPDTQYF.